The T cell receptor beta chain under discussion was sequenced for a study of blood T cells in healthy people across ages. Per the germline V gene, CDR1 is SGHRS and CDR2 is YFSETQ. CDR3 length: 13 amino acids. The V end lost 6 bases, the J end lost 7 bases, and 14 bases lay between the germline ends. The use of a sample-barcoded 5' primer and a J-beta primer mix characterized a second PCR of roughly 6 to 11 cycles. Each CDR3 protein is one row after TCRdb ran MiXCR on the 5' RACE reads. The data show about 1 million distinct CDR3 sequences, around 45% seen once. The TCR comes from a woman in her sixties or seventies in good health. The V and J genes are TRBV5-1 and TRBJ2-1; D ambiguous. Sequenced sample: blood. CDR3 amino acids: CASMGVIGNEQFF. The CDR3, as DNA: TGCGCCAGCATGGGTGTTATAGGGAATGAGCAGTTCTTC.